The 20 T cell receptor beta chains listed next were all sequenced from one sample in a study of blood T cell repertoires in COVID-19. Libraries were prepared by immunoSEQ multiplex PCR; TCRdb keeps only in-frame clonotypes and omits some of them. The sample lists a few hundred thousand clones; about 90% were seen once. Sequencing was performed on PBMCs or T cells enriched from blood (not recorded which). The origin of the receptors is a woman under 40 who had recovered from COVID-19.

CDR3 residues: CASSRAGLAGGYEQYF. The CDR3 DNA is TGCGCCAGCAGCCGGGCCGGACTAGCGGGAGGCTACGAGCAGTACTTC. The chain recombines TRBV4-1 with TRBJ2-7, with 14 bases identical to TRBD2. V lost 4 bases, J lost 3 bases, and 5 bases stayed unmatched. From germline, CDR1 is MGHRA and CDR2 YSYEKL. The CDR3 runs 16 residues.

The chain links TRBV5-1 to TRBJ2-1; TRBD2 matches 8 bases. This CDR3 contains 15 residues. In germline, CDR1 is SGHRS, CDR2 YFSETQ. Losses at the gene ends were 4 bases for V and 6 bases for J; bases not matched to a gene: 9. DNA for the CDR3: TGCGCCAGCAGCCCAACTAGCGGAGCAGTCAATGAGCAGTTCTTC. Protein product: CASSPTSGAVNEQFF.

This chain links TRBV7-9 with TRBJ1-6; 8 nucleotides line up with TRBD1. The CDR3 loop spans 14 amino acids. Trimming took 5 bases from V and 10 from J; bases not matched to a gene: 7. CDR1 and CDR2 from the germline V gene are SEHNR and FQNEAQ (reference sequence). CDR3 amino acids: CASSTSGGRSPLHF. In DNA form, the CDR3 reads TGTGCCAGCAGCACGTCAGGGGGCAGGTCACCCCTCCACTTT.

CDR3 sequence reads: CASSAGQGWQPQHF. As DNA, the CDR3 is TGTGCCAGTAGCGCGGGACAGGGGTGGCAGCCCCAGCATTTT. The chain carries TRBV19 and TRBJ1-5; 10 nucleotides align to TRBD1. V was pared by 6 bases and J by 7 bases, with 6 bases of the junction left unmatched. Germline CDR1 reads LNHDA; CDR2 reads SQIVND (reference sequence). The CDR3 spans 14 residues.

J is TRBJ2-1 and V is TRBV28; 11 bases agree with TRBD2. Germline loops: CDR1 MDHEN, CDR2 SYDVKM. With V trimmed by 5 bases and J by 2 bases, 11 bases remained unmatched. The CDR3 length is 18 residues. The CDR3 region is CASSPRTSGSLPYNEQFF. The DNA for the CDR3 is TGTGCCAGCAGTCCACGGACTAGCGGGTCTTTACCCTACAATGAGCAGTTCTTC.

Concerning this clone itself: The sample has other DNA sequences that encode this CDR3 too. The CDR3 spells CASSQDHSNQPQHF. Written as DNA, the CDR3 is TGTGCCAGCAGCCAAGATCACAGTAATCAGCCCCAGCATTTT. The chain is built from TRBV3-1 (or the pseudogene TRBV3-2) and TRBJ1-5, with unresolved D. Germline lookup yields CDR1 LGHDT and CDR2 YNNKEL (reference sequence). The CDR3 is 14 residues long. V was cut by 0 bases and J by 4 bases, with 7 bases left in between.

In nucleotides, the CDR3 is TGTGCCAGCAGTCCAAGCAGGGTTATGAACACTGAAGCTTTCTTT. Protein: CASSPSRVMNTEAFF. The V and J genes are TRBV6-5 and TRBJ1-1, with D maybe TRBD1 (5 bases). The CDR3 loop spans 15 amino acids. In germline, CDR1 is MNHEY, CDR2 SVGAGI. Trimming removed 5 bases at V and 0 bases at J, with 13 bases between.

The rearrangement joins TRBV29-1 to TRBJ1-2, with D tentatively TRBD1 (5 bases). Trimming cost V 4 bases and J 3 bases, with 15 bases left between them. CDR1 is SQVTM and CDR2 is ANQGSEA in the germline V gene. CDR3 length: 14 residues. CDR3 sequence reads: CSVVGAGGYYGYTF. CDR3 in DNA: TGCAGCGTTGTCGGGGCGGGAGGCTACTATGGCTACACCTTC.

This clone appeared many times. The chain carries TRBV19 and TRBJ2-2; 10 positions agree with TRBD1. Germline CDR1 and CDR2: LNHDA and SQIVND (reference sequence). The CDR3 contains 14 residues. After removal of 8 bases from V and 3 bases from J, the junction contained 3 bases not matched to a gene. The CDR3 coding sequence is TGTGCCAGTGAGGACAGGGGGGACACCGGGGAGCTGTTTTTT. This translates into CASEDRGDTGELFF.

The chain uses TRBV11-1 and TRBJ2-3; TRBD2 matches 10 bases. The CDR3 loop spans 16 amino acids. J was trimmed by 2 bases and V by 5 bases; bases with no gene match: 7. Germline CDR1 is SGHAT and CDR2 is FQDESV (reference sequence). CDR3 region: CASSRRTSGYTDTQYF. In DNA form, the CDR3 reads TGTGCCAGCAGCAGGAGGACTAGCGGTTACACAGATACGCAGTATTTT.

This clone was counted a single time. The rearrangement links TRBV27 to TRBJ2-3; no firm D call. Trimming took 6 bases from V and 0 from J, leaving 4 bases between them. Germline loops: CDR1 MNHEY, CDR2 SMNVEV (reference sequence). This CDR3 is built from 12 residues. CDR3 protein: CASRESTDTQYF. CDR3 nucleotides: TGTGCCAGCAGAGAGAGCACAGATACGCAGTATTTT.

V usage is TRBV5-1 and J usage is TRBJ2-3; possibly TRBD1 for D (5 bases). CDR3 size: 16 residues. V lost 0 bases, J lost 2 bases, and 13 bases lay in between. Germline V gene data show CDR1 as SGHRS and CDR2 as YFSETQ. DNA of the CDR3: TGCGCCAGCAGCTTGGGGTCAGGGTTAAACACAGATACGCAGTATTTT. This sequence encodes CASSLGSGLNTDTQYF. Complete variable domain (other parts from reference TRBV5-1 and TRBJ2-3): KAGVTQTPRYLIKTRGQQVTLSCSPISGHRSVSWYQQTPGQGLQFLFEYFSETQRNKGNFPGRFSGRQFSNSRSEMNVSTLELGDSALYLCASSLGSGLNTDTQYFGPGTRLTVL.

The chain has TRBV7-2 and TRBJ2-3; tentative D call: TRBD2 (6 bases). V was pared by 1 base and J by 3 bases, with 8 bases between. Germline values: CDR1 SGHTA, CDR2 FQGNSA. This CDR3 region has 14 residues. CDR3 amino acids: CASSLDRETDTQYF. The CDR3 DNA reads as TGTGCCAGCAGCTTAGACCGGGAGACAGATACGCAGTATTTT.

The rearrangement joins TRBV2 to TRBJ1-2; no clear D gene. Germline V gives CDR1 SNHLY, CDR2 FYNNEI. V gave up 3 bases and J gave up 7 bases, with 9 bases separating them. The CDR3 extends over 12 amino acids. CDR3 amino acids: CASSEVRVGYTF. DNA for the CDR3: TGTGCCAGCAGTGAGGTCCGGGTTGGCTACACCTTC.

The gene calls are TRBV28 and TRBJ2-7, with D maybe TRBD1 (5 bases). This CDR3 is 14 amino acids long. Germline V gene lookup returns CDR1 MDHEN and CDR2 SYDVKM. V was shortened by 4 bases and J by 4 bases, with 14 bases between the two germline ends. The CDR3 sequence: CASSSTGTTYEQYF. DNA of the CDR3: TGTGCCAGCAGTTCAACAGGTACCACTTACGAGCAGTACTTC.

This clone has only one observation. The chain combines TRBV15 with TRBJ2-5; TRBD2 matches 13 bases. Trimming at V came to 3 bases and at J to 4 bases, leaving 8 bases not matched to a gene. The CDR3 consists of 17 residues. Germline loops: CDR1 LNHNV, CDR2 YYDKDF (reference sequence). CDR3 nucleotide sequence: TGTGCCACCAGCAGCAATACGGGACTAGCGGGACGAGAGACCCAGTACTTC. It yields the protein CATSSNTGLAGRETQYF.

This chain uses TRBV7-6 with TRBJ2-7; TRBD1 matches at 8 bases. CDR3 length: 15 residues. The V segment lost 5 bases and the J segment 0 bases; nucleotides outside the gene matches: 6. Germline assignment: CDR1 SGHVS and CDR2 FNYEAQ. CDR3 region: CASSPGGYSSYEQYF. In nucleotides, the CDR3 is TGTGCCAGCAGCCCAGGGGGCTACAGCTCCTACGAGCAGTACTTC.

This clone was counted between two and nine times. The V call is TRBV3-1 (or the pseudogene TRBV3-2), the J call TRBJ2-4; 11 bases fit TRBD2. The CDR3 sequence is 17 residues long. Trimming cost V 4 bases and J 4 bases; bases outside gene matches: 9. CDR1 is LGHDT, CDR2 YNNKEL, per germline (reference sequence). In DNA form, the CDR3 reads TGTGCCAGCAGCCCCTCGGGACTAGCGGATATAAAAAACATTCAGTACTTC. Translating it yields CASSPSGLADIKNIQYF.

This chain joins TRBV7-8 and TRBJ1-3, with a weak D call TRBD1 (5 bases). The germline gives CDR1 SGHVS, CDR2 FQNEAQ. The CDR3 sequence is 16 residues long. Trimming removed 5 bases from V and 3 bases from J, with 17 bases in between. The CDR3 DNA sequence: TGTGCCAGCAGCCCGCTCCCGGGACTCCTTGGAAACACCATATATTTT. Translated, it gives CASSPLPGLLGNTIYF.

For the CDR3, the DNA is TGTGCCAGCAGCCTGACTAGCGGGATGTCCTACGAGCAGTACTTC. Translated, it gives CASSLTSGMSYEQYF. The rearrangement joins TRBV7-9 to TRBJ2-7; 11 bases map to TRBD2. The V gene end was trimmed by 5 bases and the J gene end by 1 base; junction bases not matched to a gene: 4. CDR1 and CDR2 from the germline V gene are SEHNR and FQNEAQ (reference sequence). This CDR3 spans 15 amino acids.